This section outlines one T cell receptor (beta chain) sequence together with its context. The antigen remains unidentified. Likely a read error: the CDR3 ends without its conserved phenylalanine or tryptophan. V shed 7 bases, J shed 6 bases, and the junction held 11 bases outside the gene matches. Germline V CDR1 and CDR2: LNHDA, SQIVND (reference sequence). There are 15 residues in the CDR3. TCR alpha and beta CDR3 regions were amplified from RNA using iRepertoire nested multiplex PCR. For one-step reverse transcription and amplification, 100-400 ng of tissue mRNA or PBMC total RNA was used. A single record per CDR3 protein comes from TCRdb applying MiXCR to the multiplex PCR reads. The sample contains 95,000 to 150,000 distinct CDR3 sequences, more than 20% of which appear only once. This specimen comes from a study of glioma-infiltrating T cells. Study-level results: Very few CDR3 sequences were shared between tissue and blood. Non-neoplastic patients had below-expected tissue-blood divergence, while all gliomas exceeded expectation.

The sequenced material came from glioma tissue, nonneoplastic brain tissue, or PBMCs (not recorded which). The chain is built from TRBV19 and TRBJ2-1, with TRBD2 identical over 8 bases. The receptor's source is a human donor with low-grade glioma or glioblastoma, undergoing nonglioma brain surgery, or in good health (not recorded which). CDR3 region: CASTVLAGLSNEQFL. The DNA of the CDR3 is TGTGCCAGTACTGTTTTAGCGGGATTAAGCAATGAGCAGTTCCTC.